The TCR beta chain described here comes from a study of T cell responses to AZD1222 COVID-19 vaccine. Study-wide background: It was second doses at about 4 or about 12 weeks that were pooled.

Germline V gives CDR1 KGHSH, CDR2 LQKENI. V shed 3 bases, J shed 2 bases, and the junction held 7 bases outside the gene matches. CDR3 length: 15 amino acids. For this clone: Antigen unknown.

Study-level findings and limits: Sampling captured repertoires only after the peak T cell response.

The protocol was immunoSEQ multiplex PCR, while the TCRdb copy is restricted to in-frame clones and leaves out a portion. The sample records 92,000 or so clones, roughly nine tenths being singletons. This chain uses TRBV18 with TRBJ2-7; 7 bases map to TRBD1. The sample consisted of peripheral blood, taken on day 0 of AZD1222 vaccination. This clonotype originated in an adult in good health. The CDR3 loop is CASSPNRGTPYEQYF. DNA of the CDR3: TGTGCCAGCTCACCTAACAGGGGAACTCCCTACGAGCAGTACTTC.